This TCR beta chain derives from a study of T cell responses to AZD1222 COVID-19 vaccine. Study overall: Pooled in the analysis were second doses at about 4 or about 12 weeks.

Remarks on this clone: Its antigen is unidentified.

Findings and caveats of the study: Nearly half of unique spike-specific TCRs reportedly avoided B.1.351 and B.1.1.7 mutated regions. After two AZD1222 doses, spike-specific TCR breadth and depth rose versus day 0. In a largely white British group with more females than males, clonal diversity was possibly underestimated.

Clones were sequenced by immunoSEQ multiplex PCR, and TCRdb holds only the in-frame ones, with some missing. The repertoire holds tens of thousands of clones, with about 86% as singletons. V lost 4 bases, J lost 2 bases, and 10 bases stayed unmatched. Germline CDR1 LGHNA, CDR2 YSLEER. CDR3 size: 17 residues. This TCR derives from an adult in good health. The V and J genes are TRBV4-3 and TRBJ1-3, with 8 bases matching TRBD1. The sample here was peripheral blood, taken on day 0 of AZD1222 vaccination. The CDR3, as DNA: TGCGCCAGCAGCCCTTCCGGGACAGGTACCACTGGAAACACCATATATTTT. This gives the protein CASSPSGTGTTGNTIYF.